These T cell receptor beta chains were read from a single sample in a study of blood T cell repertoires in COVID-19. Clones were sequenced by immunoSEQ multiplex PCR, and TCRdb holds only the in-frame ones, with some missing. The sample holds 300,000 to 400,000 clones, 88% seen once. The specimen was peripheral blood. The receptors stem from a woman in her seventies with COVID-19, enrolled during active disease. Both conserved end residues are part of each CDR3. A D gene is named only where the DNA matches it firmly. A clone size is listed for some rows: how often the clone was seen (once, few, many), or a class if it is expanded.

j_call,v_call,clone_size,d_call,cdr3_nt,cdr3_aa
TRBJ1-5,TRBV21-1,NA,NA,TGTGCCAGGGACATCTCCGTGGAATCCCAGCATTTT,CARDISVESQHF
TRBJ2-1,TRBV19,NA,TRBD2,TGTGCCAGTAGTATACCGGGACTAGCGGATGAGCAGTTCTTC,CASSIPGLADEQFF
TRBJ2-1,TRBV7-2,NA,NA,TGTGCCAGCACCCCAGATAGAGGGATTTACAATGAGCAGTTCTTC,CASTPDRGIYNEQFF
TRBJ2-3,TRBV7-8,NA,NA,TGTGCCAGCAGCCCGCCGGGGGATACGCAGTATTTT,CASSPPGDTQYF
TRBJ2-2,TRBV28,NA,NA,TGTGCCAGCAGTGATAGGGGAACCGGGGAGCTGTTTTTT,CASSDRGTGELFF
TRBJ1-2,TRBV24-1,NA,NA,TGTGCCACCAGTGATTTGCGATATGCCCTACGTTTCTATGGCTACACCTTC,CATSDLRYALRFYGYTF
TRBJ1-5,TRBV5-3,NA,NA,TGTGCCAGAAGCTTTGACAGGACAAATAGCAATCAGCCCCAGCATTTT,CARSFDRTNSNQPQHF
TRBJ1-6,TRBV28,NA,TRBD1,TGTGCCAGCAGTTTAGGGACAGGGGGCTCCTATAATTCACCCCTCCACTTT,CASSLGTGGSYNSPLHF
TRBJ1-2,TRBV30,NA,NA,TGTGCCTGGAGTCGACAGTCTGGCTACACCTTC,CAWSRQSGYTF
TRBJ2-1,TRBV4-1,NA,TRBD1,TGCGCCAGCAGCCCAAAAATTTCCGGGACAGGGGGCTCTATTGAGCAGTTCTTC,CASSPKISGTGGSIEQFF
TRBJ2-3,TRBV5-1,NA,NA,TGCGCCAGCAGCCCGCCCCTTACTAGCTCAGATACGCAGTATTTT,CASSPPLTSSDTQYF
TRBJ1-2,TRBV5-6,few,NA,TGTGCCAGCAGCTTGGTTAGTTTGGGCCAGGATCATGGCTACACCTTC,CASSLVSLGQDHGYTF
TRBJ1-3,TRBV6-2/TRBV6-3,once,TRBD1,TGTGCCAGCAGTTACCGGACAGGGGCTGGAAACACCATATATTTT,CASSYRTGAGNTIYF
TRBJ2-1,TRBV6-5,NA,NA,TGTGCCAGCCTAAAGCCGTATTACAATGAGCAGTTCTTC,CASLKPYYNEQFF
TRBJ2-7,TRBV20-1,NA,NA,TGCAGTGCTAGTAGCACCGGGGACTCCTACGAGCAGTACTTC,CSASSTGDSYEQYF
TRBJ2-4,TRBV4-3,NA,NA,TGCGCCAGCAGCCAGTCCACGGGACTTGCCGAAAACATTCAGTACTTC,CASSQSTGLAENIQYF
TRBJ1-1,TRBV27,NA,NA,TGTGCCAGCAGAAGTGGACAGCTCACCCCCACTGAAGCTTTCTTT,CASRSGQLTPTEAFF
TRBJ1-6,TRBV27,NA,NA,TGTGCCAGCGGCCGAAATTCACCCCTCCACTTT,CASGRNSPLHF
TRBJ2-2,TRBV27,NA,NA,TGTGCCACGCTCTTCGGGGGGGAGCTGTTTTTT,CATLFGGELFF
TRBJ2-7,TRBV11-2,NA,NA,TGTGCCAGCAGCTTAGATTTTGGGTTAGGGAGGTCCTACGAGCAGTACTTC,CASSLDFGLGRSYEQYF
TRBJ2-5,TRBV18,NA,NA,TGTGCCAGCTCACCAACACAAGAGACCCAGTACTTC,CASSPTQETQYF
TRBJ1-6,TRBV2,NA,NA,TGTGCCAGCACCCCGGAGGTAGCTGGGAATTCACCCCTCCACTTT,CASTPEVAGNSPLHF
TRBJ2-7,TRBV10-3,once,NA,TGTGCCATCAGTGATGGCAGGGTAAAAGACGAGCAGTACTTC,CAISDGRVKDEQYF
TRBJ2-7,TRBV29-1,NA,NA,TGCAGCGTTGTGTCAGGGGATTCCTACGAGCAGTACTTC,CSVVSGDSYEQYF
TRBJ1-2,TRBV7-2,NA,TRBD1,TGTGCCAGCAGCTACCGGGACAGCTATGGCTACACCTTC,CASSYRDSYGYTF
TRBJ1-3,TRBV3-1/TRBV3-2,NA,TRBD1,TGTGCCAGCAGCCGAACGACCCGGACAGGTGGAAACACCATATATTTT,CASSRTTRTGGNTIYF
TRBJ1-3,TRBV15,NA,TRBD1,TGTGCCACCAGGGCCGACAGGGTCTACTCTGGAAACACCATATATTTT,CATRADRVYSGNTIYF
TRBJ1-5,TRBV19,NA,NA,TGTGCCAGTAGTCAGACAGGTAGCAATCAGCCCCAGCATTTT,CASSQTGSNQPQHF